The source of this TCR beta chain is a study of T cell responses to AZD1222 COVID-19 vaccine. V dropped 1 base and J dropped 1 base, with 13 bases sitting between them. This CDR3 has 16 residues. From germline, CDR1 is LGHDT and CDR2 YNNKEL (reference sequence). Assay: immunoSEQ multiplex PCR; the TCRdb copy retains only in-frame clones and omits some. The table lists approximately 120,000 clones, around 92% of them singletons. This clone was recorded a few times. The origin of this receptor is an adult in good health. The sample here was peripheral blood, taken on day 0 of AZD1222 vaccination. This chain uses TRBV3-1 (or the pseudogene TRBV3-2) with TRBJ1-1; D remains unclear. Written as DNA, the CDR3 is TGTGCCAGCAGCCAAGTGGGGTTGGGGAGGAACACTGAAGCTTTCTTT. Residues: CASSQVGLGRNTEAFF.